The sequence of this T cell receptor beta chain was determined in a study of CD8 T cells in Susac syndrome. General study points: The study identified sixteen and five Susac-specific public clones in total CD8+ and CD8+ TEMRA repertoires.

An input of about 0.5 to 1 ug of RNA was subjected to reverse transcription using random hexamers. Amplification of TCR beta CDR3 across 54 Vbeta and 13 Jbeta was performed with immunoSEQ multiplex PCR. TCRdb reanalysed the immunoSEQ multiplex PCR reads using MiXCR and keeps one entry per CDR3 protein. This sample has more than 65,000 distinct CDR3 sequences; approximately 95% occur once, and the top ten carry roughly 0.46%. Note on this clonotype: The target antigen is unknown.

V gave up 2 bases and J gave up 6 bases, with 14 bases separating them. The CDR3 spans 14 residues. Germline V gene data show CDR1 as ENHRY and CDR2 as SYGVKD. Material: CD8+ T cells from PBMCs. V and J are TRBV10-3 and TRBJ2-7; D remains ambiguous. The sequence was collected from a human donor with Susac syndrome. CDR3 nucleotide sequence: TGTGCCATCAGTGAGACGGGCCCGCTGCTCGAGCAGTACTTC. It translates to CAISETGPLLEQYF.